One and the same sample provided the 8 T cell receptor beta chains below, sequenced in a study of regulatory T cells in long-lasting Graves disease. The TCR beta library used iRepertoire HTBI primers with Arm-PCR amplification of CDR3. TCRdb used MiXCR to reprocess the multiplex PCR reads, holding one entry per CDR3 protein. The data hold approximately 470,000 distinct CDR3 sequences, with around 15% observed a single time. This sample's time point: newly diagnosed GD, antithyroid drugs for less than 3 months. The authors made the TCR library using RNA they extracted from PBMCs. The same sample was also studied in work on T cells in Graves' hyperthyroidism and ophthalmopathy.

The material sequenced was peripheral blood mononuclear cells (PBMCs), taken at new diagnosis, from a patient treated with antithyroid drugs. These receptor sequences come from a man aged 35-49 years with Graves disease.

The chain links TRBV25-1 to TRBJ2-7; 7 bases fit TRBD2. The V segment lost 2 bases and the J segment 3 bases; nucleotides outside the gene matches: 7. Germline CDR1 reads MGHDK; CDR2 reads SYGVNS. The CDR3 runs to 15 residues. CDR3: CASSEGDSGFYEQYF. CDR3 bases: TGTGCCAGCAGTGAAGGGGATAGCGGGTTCTACGAGCAGTACTTC.

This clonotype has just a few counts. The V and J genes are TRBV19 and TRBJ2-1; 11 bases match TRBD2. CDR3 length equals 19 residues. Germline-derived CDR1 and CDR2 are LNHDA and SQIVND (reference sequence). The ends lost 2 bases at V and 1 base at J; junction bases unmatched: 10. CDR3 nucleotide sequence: TGTGCCAGTAGTATACAGCTAACTAGCGGGAGTTGGTCCTACAATGAGCAGTTCTTC. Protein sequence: CASSIQLTSGSWSYNEQFF.

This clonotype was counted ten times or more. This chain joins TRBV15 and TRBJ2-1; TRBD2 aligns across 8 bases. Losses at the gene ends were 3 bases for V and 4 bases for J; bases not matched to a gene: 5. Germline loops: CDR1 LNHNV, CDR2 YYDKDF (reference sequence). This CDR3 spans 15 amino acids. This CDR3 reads CATSSGREAYNEQFF. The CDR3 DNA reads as TGTGCCACCAGCAGTGGGCGGGAGGCGTACAATGAGCAGTTCTTC.

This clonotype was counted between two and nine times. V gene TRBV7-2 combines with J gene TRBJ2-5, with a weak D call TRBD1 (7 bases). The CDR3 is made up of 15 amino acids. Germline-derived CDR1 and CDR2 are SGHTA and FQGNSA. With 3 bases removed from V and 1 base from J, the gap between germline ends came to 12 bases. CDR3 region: CASSLTGTSQETQYF. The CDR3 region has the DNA TGTGCCAGCAGCTTGACAGGGACTTCCCAAGAGACCCAGTACTTC.

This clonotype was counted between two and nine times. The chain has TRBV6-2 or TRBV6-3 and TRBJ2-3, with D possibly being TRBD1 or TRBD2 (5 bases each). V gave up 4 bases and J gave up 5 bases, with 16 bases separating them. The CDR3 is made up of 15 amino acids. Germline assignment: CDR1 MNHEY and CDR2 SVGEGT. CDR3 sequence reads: CASSLYPGPGDTQYF. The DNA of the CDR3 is TGTGCCAGCAGTTTATATCCGGGACCAGGAGATACGCAGTATTTT.

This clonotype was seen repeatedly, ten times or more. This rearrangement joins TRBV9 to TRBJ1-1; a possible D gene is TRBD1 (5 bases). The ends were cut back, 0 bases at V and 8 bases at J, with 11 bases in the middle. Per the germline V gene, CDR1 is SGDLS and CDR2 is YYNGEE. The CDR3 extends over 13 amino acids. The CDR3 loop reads CASSVALTAEAFF. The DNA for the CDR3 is TGTGCCAGCAGCGTAGCTCTGACAGCAGAAGCTTTCTTT.

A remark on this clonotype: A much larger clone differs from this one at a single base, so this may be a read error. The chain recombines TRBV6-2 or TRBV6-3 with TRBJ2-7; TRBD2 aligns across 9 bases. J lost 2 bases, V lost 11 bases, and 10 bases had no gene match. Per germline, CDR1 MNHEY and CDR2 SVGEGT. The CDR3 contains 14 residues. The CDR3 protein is CAGRPAGGPYEQYF. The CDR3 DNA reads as TGTGCCGGCCGGCCGGCGGGAGGGCCCTACGAGCAGTACTTC.

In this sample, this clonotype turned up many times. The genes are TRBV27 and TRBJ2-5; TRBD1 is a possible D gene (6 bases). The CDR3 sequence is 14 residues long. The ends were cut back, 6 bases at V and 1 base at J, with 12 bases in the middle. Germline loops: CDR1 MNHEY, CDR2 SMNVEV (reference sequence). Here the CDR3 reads CASSVQGLQETQYF. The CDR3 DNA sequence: TGTGCCAGCAGCGTACAGGGCCTCCAAGAGACCCAGTACTTC.